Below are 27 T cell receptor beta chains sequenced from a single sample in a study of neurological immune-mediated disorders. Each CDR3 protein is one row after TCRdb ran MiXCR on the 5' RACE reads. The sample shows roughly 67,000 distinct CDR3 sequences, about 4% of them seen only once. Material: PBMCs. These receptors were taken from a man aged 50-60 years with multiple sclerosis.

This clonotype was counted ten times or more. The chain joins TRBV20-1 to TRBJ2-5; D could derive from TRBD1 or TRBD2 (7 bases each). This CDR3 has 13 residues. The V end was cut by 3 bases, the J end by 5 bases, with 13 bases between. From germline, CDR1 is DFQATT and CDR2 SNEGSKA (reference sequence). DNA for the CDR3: TGCAGTGCTAGCAGGGGGGGCGGGGAGACCCAGTACTTC. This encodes CSASRGGGETQYF.

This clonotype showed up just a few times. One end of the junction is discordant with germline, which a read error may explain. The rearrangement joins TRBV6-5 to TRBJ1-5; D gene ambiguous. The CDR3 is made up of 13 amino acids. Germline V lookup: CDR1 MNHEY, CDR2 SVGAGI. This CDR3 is CASSSRQDQPQNF. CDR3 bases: TGTGCCAGCAGTTCTCGGCAGGATCAGCCCCAGAATTTT.

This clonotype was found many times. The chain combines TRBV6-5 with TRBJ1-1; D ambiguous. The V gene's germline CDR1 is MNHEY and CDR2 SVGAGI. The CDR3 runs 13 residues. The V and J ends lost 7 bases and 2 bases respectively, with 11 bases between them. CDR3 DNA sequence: TGTGCCAGCACCGATGGGTTTAACACTGAAGCTTTCTTT. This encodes CASTDGFNTEAFF.

The CDR3 region is CASNQGVVSDTQYF. DNA for the CDR3: TGTGCCAGTAACCAGGGTGTTGTATCAGATACGCAGTATTTT. V is TRBV7-6 and J is TRBJ2-3; D possibly corresponds to TRBD1 (5 bases). V was clipped by 9 bases and J by 4 bases, with 17 bases between them. The V gene's germline CDR1 is SGHVS and CDR2 FNYEAQ. The CDR3 spans 14 residues. Drawing the rest from reference TRBV7-6 and TRBJ2-3, the complete variable domain is GAGVSQSPRYKVTKRGQDVALRCDPISGHVSLYWYRQALGQGPEFLTYFNYEAQQDKSGLPNDRFSAERPEGSISTLTIQRTEQRDSAMYRCASNQGVVSDTQYFGPGTRLTVL.

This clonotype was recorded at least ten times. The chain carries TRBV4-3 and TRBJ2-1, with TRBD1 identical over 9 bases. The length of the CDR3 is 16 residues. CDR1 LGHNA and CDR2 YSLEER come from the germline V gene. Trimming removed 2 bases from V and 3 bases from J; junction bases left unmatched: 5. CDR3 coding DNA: TGCGCCAGCAGCCAACCCGGGACAGGGCTCTACAATGAGCAGTTCTTC. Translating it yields CASSQPGTGLYNEQFF.

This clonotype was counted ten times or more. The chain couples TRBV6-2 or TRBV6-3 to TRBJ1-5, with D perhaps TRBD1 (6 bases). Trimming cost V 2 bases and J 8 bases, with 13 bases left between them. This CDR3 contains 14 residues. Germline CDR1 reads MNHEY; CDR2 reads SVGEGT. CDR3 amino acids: CASSYLGGAEPQHF. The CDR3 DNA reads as TGTGCCAGCAGTTACCTTGGGGGCGCAGAGCCCCAGCATTTT.

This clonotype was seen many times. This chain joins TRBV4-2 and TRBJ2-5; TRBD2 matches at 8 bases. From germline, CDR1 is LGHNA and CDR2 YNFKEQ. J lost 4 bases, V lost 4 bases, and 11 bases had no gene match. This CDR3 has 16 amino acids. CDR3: CASSPSGTSWGETQYF. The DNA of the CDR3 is TGTGCCAGCAGCCCCTCCGGGACTAGTTGGGGAGAGACCCAGTACTTC.

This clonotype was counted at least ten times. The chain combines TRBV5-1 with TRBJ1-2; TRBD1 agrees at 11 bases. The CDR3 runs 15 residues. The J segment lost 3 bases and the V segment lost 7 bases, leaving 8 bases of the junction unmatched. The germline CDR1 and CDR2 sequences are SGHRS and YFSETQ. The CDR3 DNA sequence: TGCGCCAGCGCAAAGATGGGACAGGGGGACTATGGCTACACCTTC. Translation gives CASAKMGQGDYGYTF.

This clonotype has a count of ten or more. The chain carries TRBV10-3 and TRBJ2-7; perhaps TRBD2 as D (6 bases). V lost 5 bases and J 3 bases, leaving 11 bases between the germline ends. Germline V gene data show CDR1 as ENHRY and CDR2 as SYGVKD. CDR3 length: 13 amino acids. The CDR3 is CAISPLAGYEQYV. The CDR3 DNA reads TGTGCCATCAGTCCACTAGCCGGCTACGAGCAGTACGTC.

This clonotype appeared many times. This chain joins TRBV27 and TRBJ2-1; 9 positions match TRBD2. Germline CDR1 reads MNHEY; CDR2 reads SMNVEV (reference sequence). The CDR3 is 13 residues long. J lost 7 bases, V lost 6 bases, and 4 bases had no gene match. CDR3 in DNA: TGTGCCAGCAGCCCGGGACTAGCAAATGAGCAGTTCTTC. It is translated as CASSPGLANEQFF.

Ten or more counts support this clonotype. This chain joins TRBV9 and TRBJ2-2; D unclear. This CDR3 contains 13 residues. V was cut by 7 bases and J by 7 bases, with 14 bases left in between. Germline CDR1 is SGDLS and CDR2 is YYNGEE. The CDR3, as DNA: TGTGCCAGCGGTGATAAATCCGGCGGGGAGCTGTTTTTT. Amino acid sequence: CASGDKSGGELFF.

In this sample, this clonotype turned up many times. DNA for the CDR3: TGCAGCGTTGAGGCAGGGAGCTCCTACAATGAGCAGTTCTTC. Amino acids: CSVEAGSSYNEQFF. This sequence joins TRBV29-1 and TRBJ2-1, with D perhaps assigned TRBD1 or TRBD2 (5 bases each). Germline CDR1 reads SQVTM; CDR2 reads ANQGSEA. V was cut by 3 bases and J by 0 bases, with 9 bases left in between. The CDR3 covers 14 residues.

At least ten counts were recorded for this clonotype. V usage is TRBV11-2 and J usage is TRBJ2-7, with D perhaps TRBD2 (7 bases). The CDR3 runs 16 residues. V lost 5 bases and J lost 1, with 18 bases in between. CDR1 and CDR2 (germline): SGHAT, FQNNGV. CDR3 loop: CASSPLGGPTSYEQYV. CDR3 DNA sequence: TGTGCCAGCAGCCCCCTGGGGGGGCCCACTTCCTACGAGCAGTACGTC.

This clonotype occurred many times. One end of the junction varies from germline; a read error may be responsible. The CDR3 reads CASSQGGGGNQPQNF. The CDR3 region has the DNA TGCGCCAGCAGCCAGGGGGGGGGTGGCAATCAGCCCCAGAATTTT. The chain employs TRBV5-1 and TRBJ1-5; 7 bases map to TRBD1. The CDR3 is made up of 15 amino acids. Germline V gene lookup returns CDR1 SGHRS and CDR2 YFSETQ.

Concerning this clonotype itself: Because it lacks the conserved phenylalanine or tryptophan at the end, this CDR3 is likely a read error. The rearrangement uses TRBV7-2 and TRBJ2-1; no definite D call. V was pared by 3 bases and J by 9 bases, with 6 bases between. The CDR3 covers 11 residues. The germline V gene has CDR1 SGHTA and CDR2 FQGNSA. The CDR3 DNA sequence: TGTGCCAGCAGCTTCGGACCTGAGCAGTTCAAC. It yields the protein CASSFGPEQFN.

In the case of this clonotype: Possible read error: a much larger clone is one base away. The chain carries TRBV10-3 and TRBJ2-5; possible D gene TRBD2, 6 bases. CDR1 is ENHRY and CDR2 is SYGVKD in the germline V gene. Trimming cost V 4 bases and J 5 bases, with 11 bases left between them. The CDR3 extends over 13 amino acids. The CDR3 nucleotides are TGTGCCATCAGTGTCACGGGGGAGGAGACCCAGTACTTC. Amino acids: CAISVTGEETQYF.

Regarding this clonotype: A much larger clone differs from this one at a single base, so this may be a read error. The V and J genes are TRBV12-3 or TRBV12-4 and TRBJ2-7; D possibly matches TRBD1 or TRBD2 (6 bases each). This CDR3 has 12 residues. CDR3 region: CANSLGGKEQYV. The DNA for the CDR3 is TGTGCCAACAGTTTAGGGGGGAAGGAGCAGTACGTC.

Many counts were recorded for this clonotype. This CDR3 reads CASSYPGQVHQPQHF. The CDR3 DNA follows: TGTGCCAGCAGTTACCCCGGACAAGTCCATCAGCCCCAGCATTTT. The chain employs TRBV6-2 or TRBV6-3 and TRBJ1-5; maybe TRBD1 (5 bases). CDR3 length: 15 amino acids. Trimming stripped 2 bases from V and 5 bases from J, with 13 bases between. Looked up from germline, CDR1 is MNHEY and CDR2 is SVGEGT.

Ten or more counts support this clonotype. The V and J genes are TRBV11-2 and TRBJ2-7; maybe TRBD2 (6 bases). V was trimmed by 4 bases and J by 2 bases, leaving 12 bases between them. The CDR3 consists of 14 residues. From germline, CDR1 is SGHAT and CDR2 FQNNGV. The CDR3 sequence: CASSSPGLPYEQYV. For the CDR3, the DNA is TGTGCCAGCAGCTCACCCGGACTACCCTACGAGCAGTACGTC.

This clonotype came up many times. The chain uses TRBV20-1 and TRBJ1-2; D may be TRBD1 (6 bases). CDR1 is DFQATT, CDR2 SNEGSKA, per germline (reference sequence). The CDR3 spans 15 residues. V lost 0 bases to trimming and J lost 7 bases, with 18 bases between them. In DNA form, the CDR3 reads TGCAGTGCTAGAGAGGGCCTCGGGGGCCACTCTGGCTACACCTTC. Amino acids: CSAREGLGGHSGYTF.

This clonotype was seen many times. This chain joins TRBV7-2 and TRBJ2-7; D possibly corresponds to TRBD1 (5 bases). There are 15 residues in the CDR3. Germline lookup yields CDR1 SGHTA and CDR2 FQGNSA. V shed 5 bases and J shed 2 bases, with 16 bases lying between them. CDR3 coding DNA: TGTGCCAGCAGCCCCTCCCTGGGGCAGACCTACGAGCAGTACTTC. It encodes CASSPSLGQTYEQYF.

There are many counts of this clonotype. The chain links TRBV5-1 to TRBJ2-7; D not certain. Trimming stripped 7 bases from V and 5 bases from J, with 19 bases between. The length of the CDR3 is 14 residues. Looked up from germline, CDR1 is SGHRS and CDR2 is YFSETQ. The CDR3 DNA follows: TGCGCCAGCTATCCCTTGAAGGGTTGGGACGAGCAGTACGTC. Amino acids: CASYPLKGWDEQYV.

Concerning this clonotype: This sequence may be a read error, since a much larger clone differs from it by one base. CDR3 DNA: TGTGCCAGCAGCGTACGGGACAGGGGTAAAATTCAGTACTTC. Translating it yields CASSVRDRGKIQYF. V gene TRBV7-2 combines with J gene TRBJ2-4, with 10 bases that match TRBD1. CDR1 is SGHTA, CDR2 FQGNSA, per germline. The ends lost 5 bases at V and 10 bases at J; junction bases unmatched: 8. This CDR3 is 14 amino acids long.

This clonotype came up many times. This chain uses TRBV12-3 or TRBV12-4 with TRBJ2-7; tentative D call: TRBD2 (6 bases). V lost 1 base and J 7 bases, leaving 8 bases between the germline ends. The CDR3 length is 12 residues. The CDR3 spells CASSLVGGEQYV. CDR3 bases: TGTGCCAGCAGTTTAGTTGGGGGGGAGCAGTACGTC.

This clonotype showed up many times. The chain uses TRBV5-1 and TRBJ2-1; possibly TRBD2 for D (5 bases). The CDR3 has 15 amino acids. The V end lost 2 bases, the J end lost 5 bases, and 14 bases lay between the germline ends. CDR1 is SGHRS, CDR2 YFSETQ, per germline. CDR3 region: CASSFVTGIDNEQFF. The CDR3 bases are TGCGCCAGCAGCTTTGTGACCGGGATCGACAATGAGCAGTTCTTC.

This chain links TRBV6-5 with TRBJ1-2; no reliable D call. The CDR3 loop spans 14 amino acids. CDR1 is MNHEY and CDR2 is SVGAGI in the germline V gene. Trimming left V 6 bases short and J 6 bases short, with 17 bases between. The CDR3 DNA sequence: TGTGCCAGCAGCCAAGTCTCCTCTGCGCATGGCTACACCTTC. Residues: CASSQVSSAHGYTF.

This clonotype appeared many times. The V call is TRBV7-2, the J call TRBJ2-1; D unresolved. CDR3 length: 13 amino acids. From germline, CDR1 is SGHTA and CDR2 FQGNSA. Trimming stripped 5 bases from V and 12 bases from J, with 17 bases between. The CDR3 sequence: CASSPPPQLGQFF. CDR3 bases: TGTGCCAGCAGCCCGCCCCCCCAGTTGGGGCAGTTCTTC.